This passage covers 21 T cell receptor beta chains from one sample sequenced in a study of blood T cell repertoires in COVID-19. Measured with immunoSEQ multiplex PCR; TCRdb has only the in-frame clones, and not every one. In the table there are tens of thousands of clones, almost 90% of which are singletons. Sample: peripheral blood. The receptors were sampled from a man between 65 and 85 years old with acute or convalescent COVID-19.

The chain uses TRBV18 and TRBJ2-7, with a weak D call TRBD1 (6 bases). The CDR3 extends over 15 amino acids. Per germline, CDR1 KGHSH and CDR2 LQKENI. V lost 3 bases and J 2 bases, leaving 14 bases between the germline ends. This CDR3 reads CASSPMGHVTYEQYF. The CDR3 DNA reads TGTGCCAGCTCACCTATGGGACACGTTACCTACGAGCAGTACTTC.

The rearrangement joins TRBV11-2 to TRBJ2-7; 7 bases are a match to TRBD2. The trim removed 3 bases at V and 3 bases at J, leaving 5 bases unmatched. The CDR3 covers 14 residues. From germline, CDR1 is SGHAT and CDR2 FQNNGV. For the CDR3, the DNA is TGTGCCAGCAGCTTGGGGGGACTATTCTACGAGCAGTACTTC. Protein product: CASSLGGLFYEQYF.

V gene TRBV6-1 combines with J gene TRBJ1-2; 10 bases fit TRBD1. After removal of 0 bases from V and 8 bases from J, the junction contained 6 bases not matched to a gene. Germline lookup yields CDR1 MNHNS and CDR2 SASEGT. The CDR3 has 15 residues. CDR3 bases: TGTGCCAGCAGTGAAGCTGGGGACAGGGGAGGCGGCTACACCTTC. Its protein is CASSEAGDRGGGYTF.

The chain recombines TRBV5-8 with TRBJ1-2; 7 nucleotides align to TRBD1. In germline, CDR1 is SGHTS, CDR2 YDEGEE. Germline trimming cut 4 bases from V and 4 bases from J; bases unmatched to any gene: 7. The CDR3 has 14 amino acids. The CDR3 bases are TGTGCCAGCAGCGGCAGACAGGGTGCCTATGGCTACACCTTC. Protein: CASSGRQGAYGYTF.

The V gene is TRBV5-1, the J gene TRBJ2-2; no firm D call. The CDR3 is made up of 15 amino acids. Germline CDR1 and CDR2: SGHRS and YFSETQ. V was pared by 0 bases and J by 1 base, with 7 bases between. The CDR3 protein is CASSLVGQNTGELFF. CDR3 DNA: TGCGCCAGCAGCTTGGTGGGCCAGAACACCGGGGAGCTGTTTTTT.

The chain employs TRBV12-5 and TRBJ2-5, with TRBD2 matching over 11 bases. This CDR3 is built from 13 residues. Per the germline V gene, CDR1 is LGHNT and CDR2 is FRNRAP. Trimming took 6 bases from V and 5 from J; bases not matched to a gene: 2. In DNA, the CDR3 is TGTGCTAGTGGAGCTAGCGGGGGGGAGACCCAGTACTTC. As protein: CASGASGGETQYF.

This rearrangement joins TRBV7-2 to TRBJ2-5, with 7 bases aligning to TRBD1. The germline V gene has CDR1 SGHTA and CDR2 FQGNSA. This CDR3 region has 15 residues. V dropped 5 bases and J dropped 4; count of bases not matched to a gene: 10. The CDR3 DNA is TGTGCCAGCAGCCGCCAGACAGGGTTTGGAGAGACCCAGTACTTC. Translated: CASSRQTGFGETQYF.

The chain has TRBV2 and TRBJ1-2, with 7 bases lining up with TRBD1. Germline V gene lookup returns CDR1 SNHLY and CDR2 FYNNEI. The junction had 0 bases not matched to a gene; V was cut back by 4 bases and J by 4 bases. The CDR3 consists of 12 residues. CDR3 protein: CASSGDSYGYTF. The CDR3, as DNA: TGTGCCAGCAGTGGGGACAGCTATGGCTACACCTTC.

The rearrangement links TRBV5-5 to TRBJ1-2; 7 bases agree with TRBD1. Germline V lookup: CDR1 SGHKS, CDR2 YYEKEE (reference sequence). CDR3 size: 16 residues. V shed 4 bases and J 4 bases; nucleotides not matched to a gene: 13. The CDR3 here is CASSPYPTGATYGYTF. In DNA, the CDR3 is TGTGCCAGCAGCCCGTATCCTACAGGGGCGACCTATGGCTACACCTTC. Combining the CDR3 with reference TRBV5-5 and TRBJ1-2 gives the whole variable domain DAGVTQSPTHLIKTRGQQVTLRCSPISGHKSVSWYQQVLGQGPQFIFQYYEKEERGRGNFPDRFSARQFPNYSSELNVNALLLGDSALYLCASSPYPTGATYGYTFGSGTRLTVV.

This chain connects TRBV7-3 to TRBJ1-1; maybe TRBD1 (6 bases). The V end lost 5 bases, the J end lost 1 base, and 8 bases lay between the germline ends. Germline lookup yields CDR1 SGHTA and CDR2 FQGTGA. CDR3 length equals 13 residues. CDR3 sequence: CASSGQPNTEAFF. The DNA of the CDR3 is TGTGCCAGCAGCGGACAGCCGAACACTGAAGCTTTCTTT.

The V call is TRBV27, the J call TRBJ1-2, with 7 bases fitting TRBD1. J gave up 5 bases and V 5 bases, and 11 bases lay outside the gene matches. The CDR3 loop spans 15 amino acids. Germline loops: CDR1 MNHEY, CDR2 SMNVEV (reference sequence). CDR3 loop: CASSPRDRPRYGYTF. The CDR3 coding sequence is TGTGCCAGCAGTCCACGGGACAGACCAAGATATGGCTACACCTTC.

The chain is built from TRBV7-2 and TRBJ2-1; TRBD2 aligns across 7 bases. This CDR3 is 16 amino acids long. Germline loops: CDR1 SGHTA, CDR2 FQGNSA. V was clipped by 4 bases and J by 9 bases; unmatched bases: 15. This chain's CDR3 is CASSSGRGAGSGEQFF. The CDR3 DNA is TGTGCCAGCAGCTCCGGACGTGGAGCGGGAAGCGGTGAGCAGTTCTTC. Full variable domain (outside the CDR3, taken from reference TRBV7-2 and TRBJ2-1): GAGVSQSPSNKVTEKGKDVELRCDPISGHTALYWYRQSLGQGLEFLIYFQGNSAPDKSGLPSDRFSAERTGGSVSTLTIQRTQQEDSAVYLCASSSGRGAGSGEQFFGPGTRLTVL.

This clone was found a few times. The chain combines TRBV3-1 (or the pseudogene TRBV3-2) with TRBJ2-7; D unclear. Germline CDR1 LGHDT, CDR2 YNNKEL (reference sequence). The CDR3 spans 14 residues. V lost 6 bases, J lost 7 bases, and 19 bases lay in between. In DNA form, the CDR3 reads TGTGCCAGCAGTCAAATGGCCGAGGTTGGAGAGCAGTACTTC. As protein: CASSQMAEVGEQYF.

The V call is TRBV4-1, the J call TRBJ2-1, with TRBD2 identical over 13 bases. After removal of 4 bases from V and 5 bases from J, the junction contained 5 bases not matched to a gene. The CDR3 spans 16 residues. CDR1 is MGHRA, CDR2 YSYEKL, per germline. In DNA, the CDR3 is TGCGCCAGCAGCCCCCGAGGACTAGCGGGAGACAATGAGCAGTTCTTC. Protein product: CASSPRGLAGDNEQFF.

The rearrangement links TRBV24-1 to TRBJ2-1, with a tentative D call TRBD2 (5 bases). Trimming removed 4 bases from V and 8 bases from J, with 14 bases in between. Per germline, CDR1 KGHDR and CDR2 SFDVKD. This CDR3 is 14 amino acids long. The CDR3 sequence: CATSDRFAGHEQFF. DNA of the CDR3: TGTGCCACCAGTGACCGATTCGCGGGTCATGAGCAGTTCTTC.

Concerning this clone: The junction differs from germline at one of its ends, possibly a read error. The V call is TRBV10-1, the J call TRBJ1-5, with 10 nucleotides matching TRBD1. The V gene's germline CDR1 is WNHNN and CDR2 SYGVQD (reference sequence). This CDR3 contains 15 residues. The CDR3 sequence: CASNEGQGINQPQHF. In nucleotides, the CDR3 is TGCGCCAGCAATGAGGGACAGGGGATCAATCAGCCCCAGCATTTT.

This clone was picked up one time. The chain carries TRBV7-2 and TRBJ2-3; 8 nucleotides agree with TRBD1. Germline CDR1 is SGHTA and CDR2 is FQGNSA. CDR3 length: 15 amino acids. V trimming: 5 bases; J trimming: 4 bases; junction bases outside the gene matches: 8. CDR3 in amino acids: CASSPRTGSADTQYF. CDR3 DNA: TGTGCCAGCAGCCCCCGGACAGGGTCAGCAGATACGCAGTATTTT.

The chain joins TRBV19 to TRBJ1-4, with a possible D match to TRBD1 (5 bases). The CDR3 spans 13 residues. Germline lookup yields CDR1 LNHDA and CDR2 SQIVND (reference sequence). The V end lost 3 bases, the J end lost 7 bases, and 9 bases lay between the germline ends. The CDR3 coding sequence is TGTGCCAGTAGTATGGGACTGAGTGAAAAACTGTTTTTT. As protein: CASSMGLSEKLFF.

This chain links TRBV5-1 with TRBJ2-5, with 8 bases that match TRBD1. The CDR3 is 14 amino acids. V shed 4 bases and J 2 bases; nucleotides not matched to a gene: 4. Per germline, CDR1 SGHRS and CDR2 YFSETQ. The CDR3 sequence: CASSPGQVQETQYF. CDR3 nucleotides: TGCGCCAGCAGCCCGGGACAGGTACAAGAGACCCAGTACTTC.

This chain connects TRBV7-6 to TRBJ2-7, with 7 bases fitting TRBD1. Germline-derived CDR1 and CDR2 are SGHVS and FNYEAQ. The CDR3 length is 13 residues. Losses at the gene ends were 5 bases for V and 5 bases for J; bases not matched to a gene: 6. CDR3 sequence: CASSAGTVHEQYF. For the CDR3, the DNA is TGTGCCAGCAGCGCTGGGACAGTTCACGAGCAGTACTTC.

The chain has TRBV5-1 and TRBJ1-1; possible D gene TRBD1, 5 bases. With 0 bases removed from V and 7 bases from J, the gap between germline ends came to 16 bases. The CDR3 consists of 15 residues. The germline gives CDR1 SGHRS, CDR2 YFSETQ. The CDR3 nucleotides read TGCGCCAGCAGCTTGGCCGTGTCGGGGGAGATTGAAGCTTTCTTT. Translation: CASSLAVSGEIEAFF. Variable domain in full (rest from reference TRBV5-1 and TRBJ1-1): KAGVTQTPRYLIKTRGQQVTLSCSPISGHRSVSWYQQTPGQGLQFLFEYFSETQRNKGNFPGRFSGRQFSNSRSEMNVSTLELGDSALYLCASSLAVSGEIEAFFGQGTRLTVV.